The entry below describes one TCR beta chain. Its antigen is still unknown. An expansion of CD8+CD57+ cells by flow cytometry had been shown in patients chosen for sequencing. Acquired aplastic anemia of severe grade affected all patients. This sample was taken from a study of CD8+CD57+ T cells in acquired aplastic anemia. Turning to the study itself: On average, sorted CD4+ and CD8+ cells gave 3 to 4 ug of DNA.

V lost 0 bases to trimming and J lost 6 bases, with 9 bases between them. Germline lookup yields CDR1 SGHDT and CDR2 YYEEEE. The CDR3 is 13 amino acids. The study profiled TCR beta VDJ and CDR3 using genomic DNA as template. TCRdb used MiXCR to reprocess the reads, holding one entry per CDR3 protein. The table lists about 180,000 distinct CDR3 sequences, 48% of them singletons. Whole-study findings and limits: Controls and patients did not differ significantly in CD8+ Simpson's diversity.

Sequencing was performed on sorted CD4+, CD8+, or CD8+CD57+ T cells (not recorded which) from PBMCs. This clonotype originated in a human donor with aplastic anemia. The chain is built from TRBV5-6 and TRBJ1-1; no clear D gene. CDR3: CASSLGAGAEAFF. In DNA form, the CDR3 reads TGTGCCAGCAGCTTGGGGGCAGGCGCTGAAGCTTTCTTT.